This T cell receptor beta chain was documented in a study of cytomegalovirus exposure and HLA in healthy donors. Study-level results: Sequencing depth across donors, presence/absence analyses assumed, was roughly uniform.

PCR amplification relied on 60 Vbeta primers (plus 13 Jbeta primers). Method: immunoSEQ multiplex PCR; TCRdb's copy keeps in-frame clones and lacks some. The data contain 200,000 or so clones, approximately 81% of them singletons. The ends were cut back, 3 bases at V and 0 bases at J, with 17 bases in the middle. The CDR3 runs to 17 residues. The germline V gene encodes CDR1 SGHKS and CDR2 YYEKEE (reference sequence). A remark on this clone: What it recognizes is unknown.

The gene calls are TRBV5-5 and TRBJ2-3; tentative D call: TRBD2 (6 bases). This receptor was taken from a woman under 30 in good health and CMV-seropositive. The sequencing input was PBMCs. CDR3 in DNA: TGTGCCAGCAGCTGGGTGGGAGGCGACTCTAGCACAGATACGCAGTATTTT. Translated, it gives CASSWVGGDSSTDTQYF.